This T cell receptor beta chain derives from a study of T cells after yellow fever vaccination. Overall study results and limits: Within FACS-sorted repertoires, abundant clonotypes contaminating from the bulk population could be present.

Trimming cost V 5 bases and J 6 bases, with 12 bases left between them. The CDR3 covers 13 residues. Germline-derived CDR1 and CDR2 are MDHEN and SYDVKM. TCRdb reprocessed the 5' RACE reads with MiXCR, giving one entry per CDR3 protein. The data contain 450,000 to 650,000 distinct CDR3 sequences, about a fifth of them seen just once; the ten biggest clones take up roughly 16%. Only a few counts were recorded for this clonotype. The antigen is unknown. The gene calls are TRBV28 and TRBJ2-3, with D tentatively TRBD1 (6 bases). This receptor was obtained from a man between 18 and 29 years old who received the YFV17D yellow fever vaccine. Source: PBMCs, taken about 20 days after the first yellow fever vaccination. CDR3 sequence (DNA): TGTGCCAGCAGTGCCCCCACAGGGGATACGCAGTATTTT. Translated: CASSAPTGDTQYF.